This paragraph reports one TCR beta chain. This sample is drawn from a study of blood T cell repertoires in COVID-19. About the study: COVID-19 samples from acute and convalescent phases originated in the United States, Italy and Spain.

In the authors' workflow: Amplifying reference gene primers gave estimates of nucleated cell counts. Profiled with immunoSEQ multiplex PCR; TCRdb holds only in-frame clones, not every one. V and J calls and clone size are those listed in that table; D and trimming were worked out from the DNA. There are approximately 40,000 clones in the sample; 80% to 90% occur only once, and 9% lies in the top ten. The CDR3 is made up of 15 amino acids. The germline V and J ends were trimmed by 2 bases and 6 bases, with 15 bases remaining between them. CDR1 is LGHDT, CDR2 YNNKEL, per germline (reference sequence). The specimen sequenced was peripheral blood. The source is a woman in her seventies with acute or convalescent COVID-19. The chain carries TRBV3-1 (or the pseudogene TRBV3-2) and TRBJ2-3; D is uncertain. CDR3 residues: CASSQSGPVSDTQYF. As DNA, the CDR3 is TGTGCCAGCAGCCAATCGGGTCCCGTCTCGGATACGCAGTATTTT.